What follows are 3 T cell receptor beta chains derived from one specimen sequenced in a study of CD8 T cells in Susac syndrome. With random hexamers, 0.5 to 1 ug RNA was reverse transcribed. TCRdb analysed the immunoSEQ multiplex PCR reads with MiXCR anew, one entry per CDR3 protein. Among 150,000 to 250,000 distinct CDR3 sequences listed, about 95% were seen once. Sequencing was performed on CD4+ T cells from PBMCs. The receptors were gathered from a human donor with multiple sclerosis.

The chain combines TRBV30 with TRBJ1-5; D unclear. V dropped 2 bases and J dropped 4 bases, with 9 bases sitting between them. The CDR3 extends over 13 amino acids. Germline V CDR1 and CDR2: GTSNPN, SVGIG (reference sequence). In DNA, the CDR3 is TGTGCCTGGAGTTCAGGACTAAATCAGCCCCAGCATTTT. Translated, it gives CAWSSGLNQPQHF. Together with reference TRBV30 and TRBJ1-5, the CDR3 gives the full variable domain: SQTIHQWPATLVQPVGSPLSLECTVEGTSNPNLYWYRQAAGRGLQLLFYSVGIGQISSEVPQNLSASRPQDRQFILSSKKLLLSDSGFYLCAWSSGLNQPQHFGDGTRLSIL.

This clonotype was seen once. The V gene is TRBV15, the J gene TRBJ2-7; TRBD2 matches 8 bases. The CDR3 extends over 16 amino acids. Germline CDR1 and CDR2: LNHNV and YYDKDF (reference sequence). V dropped 0 bases and J dropped 3; count of bases not matched to a gene: 7. The CDR3 nucleotides read TGTGCCACCAGCAGAGACTCGGGAGGGCTGTACTACGAGCAGTACTTC. Its translation is CATSRDSGGLYYEQYF.

The rearrangement uses TRBV2 and TRBJ2-7; TRBD1 matches 8 bases. Germline CDR1 is SNHLY and CDR2 is FYNNEI. The CDR3 is made up of 13 amino acids. J lost 4 bases, V lost 10 bases, and 9 bases had no gene match. DNA of the CDR3: TGTGCCACCCTCCGGGACAGGCGGTACGAGCAGTACTTC. The encoded protein is CATLRDRRYEQYF.